Listed below are T cell receptor beta chains from one sample, sequenced in a study of identical twins. TCRdb re-called the 5' RACE reads with MiXCR, one entry per CDR3 protein. Here the sample spans a few hundred thousand distinct CDR3 sequences, 7.5% to 10% being singletons. In addition, the sample was reused for a study of yellow fever vaccine responses in identical twins.

Sequenced material: PBMCs. Every receptor here comes from a woman aged 18-29 years in good health. Each CDR3 is given with its conserved first and last residue. A D gene is named only where the DNA matches it firmly. Rows give clone size only sometimes, using once, few, many, or a class for an expanded clone.

clone size	V gene	D gene	J gene	CDR3 DNA	CDR3 protein
NA	TRBV2	NA	TRBJ2-5	TGTGCCAGCAGTGCGGATCCTCCAGGCGAGACCCAGTACTTC	CASSADPPGETQYF
NA	TRBV6-5	TRBD1	TRBJ2-7	TGTGCCAGCAGTTACTCGACAGGGGGGGCGGTGCAGTACTTC	CASSYSTGGAVQYF
NA	TRBV4-3	NA	TRBJ1-6	TGCGCCAGCAGCCAAGATCCTCCAGGGTCGAGTTCACCCCTCCACTTT	CASSQDPPGSSSPLHF
many	TRBV12-3/TRBV12-4	NA	TRBJ1-1	TGTGCCAGCAGTTTTACTGGCACTGAAGCTTTCTTT	CASSFTGTEAFF
NA	TRBV6-2/TRBV6-3	NA	TRBJ2-1	TGTGCCAGCAGAACCGATGGGACCACAACCCCGAGGGGTGAGCAGTTCTTC	CASRTDGTTTPRGEQFF
medium-sized	TRBV7-8	TRBD1	TRBJ2-3	TGTGCCAGCAGCTCCCTTGGGCAGGGGGCCAGAGATACGCAGTATTTT	CASSSLGQGARDTQYF
few	TRBV7-9	NA	TRBJ2-5	TGTGCCAGCAGCCCGATCACCCAAGAGACCCAGTACTTC	CASSPITQETQYF
many	TRBV3-1	NA	TRBJ2-5	TGTGCCAGCAGCCAAGAAGGTCAGCAAGAGACCCAGTACTTC	CASSQEGQQETQYF
few	TRBV10-3	TRBD1	TRBJ2-2	TGTGCCATCTCCCCAGGGGGGAACACCGGGGAGCTGTTTTTT	CAISPGGNTGELFF
few	TRBV20-1	TRBD1	TRBJ2-7	TGCAGTGCTAGAGAGGGGACAGGGACCTACGAGCAGTACTTC	CSAREGTGTYEQYF
few	TRBV29-1	TRBD1	TRBJ2-1	TGCAGCGCGTCGGGACAGGGTCTAAATGAGCAGTTCTTC	CSASGQGLNEQFF
few	TRBV19	NA	TRBJ2-7	TGTGCCAGTAGTTCGACACCTGCGACCTACGAGCAGTACTTC	CASSSTPATYEQYF